This passage covers 6 T cell receptor beta chains from one sample sequenced in a study of T-cell reconstitution after alpha-beta-depleted transplantation in children. Unique molecular identifiers were used to barcode this TCRbeta library. TCRdb recomputed calls from the PCR reads with MiXCR, one row per CDR3 protein. This table holds around 250,000 distinct CDR3 sequences, under 9.5% found once. The specimen was PBMCs, mostly from graft donor cells, collected 180 days after TCRalphabeta/CD19-depleted stem cell transplant. The receptors derive from a male patient aged 10 to 17 who had a stem cell transplant for acute lymphoblastic leukemia, so the T cells may come from the graft donor.

This clonotype has a count of ten or more. The chain employs TRBV7-9 and TRBJ2-7; the D call may be TRBD1 or TRBD2 (5 bases each). The ends were cut back, 2 bases at V and 1 base at J, with 9 bases in the middle. Germline V CDR1 and CDR2: SEHNR, FQNEAQ (reference sequence). The CDR3 is 14 residues long. CDR3 residues: CASSLRGPSYEQYF. CDR3 in DNA: TGTGCCAGCAGCTTACGGGGCCCTTCCTACGAGCAGTACTTC.

In this sample, this clonotype turned up many times. V gene TRBV7-3 combines with J gene TRBJ2-3; 7 bases fit TRBD1. The CDR3 contains 13 residues. With V trimmed by 5 bases and J by 4 bases, 3 bases remained unmatched. Germline CDR1 and CDR2: SGHTA and FQGTGA. Here the CDR3 DNA reads TGTGCCAGCAGCCGACAGGGACCAGATACGCAGTATTTT. This sequence encodes CASSRQGPDTQYF.

This clonotype was detected ten times or more. The chain is built from TRBV5-1 and TRBJ2-3; D gene uncertain. The ends were cut back, 0 bases at V and 1 base at J, with 9 bases in the middle. The CDR3 covers 15 residues. The germline gives CDR1 SGHRS, CDR2 YFSETQ. In nucleotides, the CDR3 is TGCGCCAGCAGCTTGGATAGGTTTGGCACAGATACGCAGTATTTT. It codes for CASSLDRFGTDTQYF.

This clonotype was detected many times. The chain joins TRBV7-2 to TRBJ1-1, with TRBD1 matching over 8 bases. CDR1 is SGHTA and CDR2 is FQGNSA in the germline V gene. The CDR3 loop spans 13 amino acids. V shed 4 bases, J shed 10 bases, and the junction held 8 bases outside the gene matches. The CDR3 spells CASSYGQGDRAFF. CDR3 in DNA: TGTGCCAGCAGCTACGGACAGGGCGATCGAGCTTTCTTT.

This clonotype came up many times. V gene TRBV27 combines with J gene TRBJ1-1; 7 bases map to TRBD1. CDR1 is MNHEY, CDR2 SMNVEV, per germline (reference sequence). V lost 6 bases and J lost 2; bases outside the gene matches: 6. This CDR3 is 14 amino acids long. CDR3 sequence: CASSNRGSNTEAFF. DNA for the CDR3: TGTGCCAGCAGCAACAGGGGTTCTAACACTGAAGCTTTCTTT.

At least ten counts were recorded for this clonotype. The chain employs TRBV4-3 and TRBJ2-3; D is possibly TRBD1 (5 bases). CDR3 length: 16 amino acids. CDR1 is LGHNA, CDR2 YSLEER, per germline. Trimming left V 1 base short and J 2 bases short, with 13 bases between. The CDR3 here is CASSQAPGLPTDTQYF. The CDR3 DNA follows: TGCGCCAGCAGCCAAGCCCCAGGGCTTCCCACAGATACGCAGTATTTT.